The entry that follows covers one T cell receptor beta chain sequence. V was clipped by 7 bases and J by 1 base, with 13 bases between them. The CDR3 extends over 13 amino acids. Looked up from germline, CDR1 is SQVTM and CDR2 is ANQGSEA. A single record per CDR3 protein comes from TCRdb applying MiXCR to the RT-PCR reads. The profile covers hundreds of thousands of distinct CDR3 sequences, with 14% appearing a single time and 3.6% taken by the ten largest. This chain links TRBV29-1 with TRBJ1-1, with D possibly matching TRBD1 (6 bases). The receptor's source is a female donor in good health, serving as a healthy control. The sequencing input was memory CD4+ T cells from blood. CDR3 DNA: TGCAGCGGGGGGGCCCCCTCGAACACTGAAGCTTTCTTT. As protein: CSGGAPSNTEAFF.